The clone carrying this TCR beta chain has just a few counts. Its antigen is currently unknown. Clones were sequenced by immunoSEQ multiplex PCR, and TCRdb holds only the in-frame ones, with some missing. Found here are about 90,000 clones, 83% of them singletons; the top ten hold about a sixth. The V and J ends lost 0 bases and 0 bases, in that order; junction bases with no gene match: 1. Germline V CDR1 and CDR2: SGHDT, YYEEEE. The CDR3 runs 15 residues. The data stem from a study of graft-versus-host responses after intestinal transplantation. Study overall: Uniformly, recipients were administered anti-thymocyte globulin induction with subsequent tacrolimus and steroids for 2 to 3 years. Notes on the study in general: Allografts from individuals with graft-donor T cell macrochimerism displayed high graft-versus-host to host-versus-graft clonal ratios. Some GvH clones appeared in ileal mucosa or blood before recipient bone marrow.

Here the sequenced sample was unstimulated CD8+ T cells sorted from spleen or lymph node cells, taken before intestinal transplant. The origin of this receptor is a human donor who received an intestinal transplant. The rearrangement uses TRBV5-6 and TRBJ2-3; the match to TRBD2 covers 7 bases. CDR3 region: CASSLAGGSTDTQYF. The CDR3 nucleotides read TGTGCCAGCAGCTTGGCGGGGGGTAGCACAGATACGCAGTATTTT.